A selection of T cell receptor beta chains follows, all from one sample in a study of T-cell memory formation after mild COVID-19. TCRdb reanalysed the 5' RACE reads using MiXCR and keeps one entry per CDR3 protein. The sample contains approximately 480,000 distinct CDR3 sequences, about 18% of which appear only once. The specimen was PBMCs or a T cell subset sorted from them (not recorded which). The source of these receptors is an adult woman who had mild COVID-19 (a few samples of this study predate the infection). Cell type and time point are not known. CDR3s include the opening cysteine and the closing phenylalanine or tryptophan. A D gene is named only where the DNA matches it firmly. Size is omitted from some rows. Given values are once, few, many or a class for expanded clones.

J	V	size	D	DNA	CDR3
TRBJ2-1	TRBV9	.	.	TGTGCCAGCAGCCCCGGGTGGTTGAAGAGTAATGAGCAGTTCTTC	CASSPGWLKSNEQFF
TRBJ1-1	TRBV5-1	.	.	TGCGCCAGCAGCTTGGTCGTTGGCAGCATGAACACTGAAGCTTTCTTT	CASSLVVGSMNTEAFF
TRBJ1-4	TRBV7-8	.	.	TGTGCCAGCAGCCCCGAGCCGCAGGGTAACGAAAAACTGTTTTTT	CASSPEPQGNEKLFF
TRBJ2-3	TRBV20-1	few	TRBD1	TGCAGTGCTAGTACGACAGGGTGGACAGATACGCAGTATTTT	CSASTTGWTDTQYF
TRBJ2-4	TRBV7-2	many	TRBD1	TGTGCCAGCAGCTTAGGTCCTGGGACAGGGCAGAACATTCAGTACTTC	CASSLGPGTGQNIQYF
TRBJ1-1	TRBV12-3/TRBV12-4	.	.	TGTGCCAGCAGACCCCTCCCGACGGCGAACACTGAAGCTTTCTTT	CASRPLPTANTEAFF
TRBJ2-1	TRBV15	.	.	TGTGCCACCAGCTCGAGGGGGGTAGCGGATGAGCAGTTCTTC	CATSSRGVADEQFF
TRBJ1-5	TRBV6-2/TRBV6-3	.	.	TGTGCCAGCAGTTATGTTGAGAATCAGCCCCAGCATTTT	CASSYVENQPQHF
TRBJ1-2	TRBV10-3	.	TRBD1	TGTGCCATCAGGTCCGACAGGGGATCTCGGCCTGGCTACACCTTC	CAIRSDRGSRPGYTF
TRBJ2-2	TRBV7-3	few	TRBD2	TGTGCCAGCAGCTTGGTAGCGGGGAGCACCGGGGAGCTGTTTTTT	CASSLVAGSTGELFF
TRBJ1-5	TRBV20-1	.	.	TGCAGTGCTAGAGGCTCTTTTCAGCCCCAGCATTTT	CSARGSFQPQHF
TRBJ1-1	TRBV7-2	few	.	TGTGCCAGCAGCTTAGTATCCCAGGCGGTGAGGAACACTGAAGCTTTCTTT	CASSLVSQAVRNTEAFF
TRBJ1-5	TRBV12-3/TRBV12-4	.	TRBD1	TGTGCCAGCAGGGGGACAGGGGCCAGCAATCAGCCCCAGCATTTT	CASRGTGASNQPQHF
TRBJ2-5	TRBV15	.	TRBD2	TGTGCCACCAGCAGAGGCCCCCCAGCGGGGGGTAAGACCCAGTACTTC	CATSRGPPAGGKTQYF
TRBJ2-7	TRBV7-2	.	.	TGTGCCAGCAGCTTACAGGGGAAGTACTTC	CASSLQGKYF
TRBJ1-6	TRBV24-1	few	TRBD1	TGTGCCACCAGTGAACCCGGGACAGACAAAAATAATTCACCCCTCCACTTT	CATSEPGTDKNNSPLHF
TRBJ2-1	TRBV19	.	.	TGTGCCAGTAGAAAGGGCTATGAGCAGTTCTTC	CASRKGYEQFF
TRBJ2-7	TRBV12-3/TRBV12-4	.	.	TGTGCCAGCGCCCGGACATACTCCTACGAGCAGTACTTC	CASARTYSYEQYF
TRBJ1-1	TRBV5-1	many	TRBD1	TGCGCCAGCAGGAGGGGGCAAACTGAAGCTTTCTTT	CASRRGQTEAFF
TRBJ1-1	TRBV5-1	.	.	TGCGCCAGCAGCCCGGGACTACCTAACACTGAAGCTTTCTTT	CASSPGLPNTEAFF
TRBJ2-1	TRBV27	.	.	TGTGCCAGCAGTCCCAGGGCGGAGTACAATGAGCAGTTCTTC	CASSPRAEYNEQFF
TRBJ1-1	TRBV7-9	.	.	TGTGCCAGCAGCTTACGGAGCCAGAACACTGAAGCTTTCTTT	CASSLRSQNTEAFF
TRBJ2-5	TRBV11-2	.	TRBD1	TGTGCCAGCAGCTCCACTTCCCGGGACAGGGTTCGGGAGACCCAGTACTTC	CASSSTSRDRVRETQYF
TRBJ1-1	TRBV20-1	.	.	TGCAGTTTGCCACCAGATGCCCTGAACACTGAAGCTTTCTTT	CSLPPDALNTEAFF
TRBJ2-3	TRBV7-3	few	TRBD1	TGTGCCAGCAGCTTAAGACAGGGAGTAAATACGCAGTATTTT	CASSLRQGVNTQYF
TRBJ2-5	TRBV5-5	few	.	TGTGCCAGCAGCCCCAAAGAAGGGCGGCACCAAGAGACCCAGTACTTC	CASSPKEGRHQETQYF
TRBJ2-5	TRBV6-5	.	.	TGTGCCAGCAGCACTACCCCCCGTGGAGGGTACCAAGAGACCCAGTACTTC	CASSTTPRGGYQETQYF
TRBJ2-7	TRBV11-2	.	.	TGTGCCAGCAGCTTCGAAACCGGGGTCGAGCAGTACTTC	CASSFETGVEQYF
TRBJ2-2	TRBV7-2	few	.	TGTGCCAGCAGCTTCGGGGGATACACCGGGGAGCTGTTTTTT	CASSFGGYTGELFF
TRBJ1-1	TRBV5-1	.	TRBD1	TGCGCCAGCAGGGACCCGGGACAGGGGCACACTGAAGCTTTCTTT	CASRDPGQGHTEAFF
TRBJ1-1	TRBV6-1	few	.	TGTGCCAGCAGTGAAGTTTATGGGAAACGCACTGAAGCTTTCTTT	CASSEVYGKRTEAFF
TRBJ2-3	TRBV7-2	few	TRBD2	TGTGCCAGCAGCATCAGCGGGAGTCCGGGAGATACGCAGTATTTT	CASSISGSPGDTQYF
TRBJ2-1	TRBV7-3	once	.	TGTGCCAGCAGCTCCCCCATGGGGGACAATGAGCAGTTCTTC	CASSSPMGDNEQFF
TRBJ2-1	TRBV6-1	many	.	TGTGCCAGCAGTGAGTCGCTAGCGAGCAATGAGCAGTTCTTC	CASSESLASNEQFF
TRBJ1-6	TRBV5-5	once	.	TGTGCCAGCAGCCTTCAGGGTCCTGTCCTCCACTTT	CASSLQGPVLHF
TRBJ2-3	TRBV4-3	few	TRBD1	TGCGCCAGCAGTTACCGGACAGGGAACACAGATACGCAGTATTTT	CASSYRTGNTDTQYF